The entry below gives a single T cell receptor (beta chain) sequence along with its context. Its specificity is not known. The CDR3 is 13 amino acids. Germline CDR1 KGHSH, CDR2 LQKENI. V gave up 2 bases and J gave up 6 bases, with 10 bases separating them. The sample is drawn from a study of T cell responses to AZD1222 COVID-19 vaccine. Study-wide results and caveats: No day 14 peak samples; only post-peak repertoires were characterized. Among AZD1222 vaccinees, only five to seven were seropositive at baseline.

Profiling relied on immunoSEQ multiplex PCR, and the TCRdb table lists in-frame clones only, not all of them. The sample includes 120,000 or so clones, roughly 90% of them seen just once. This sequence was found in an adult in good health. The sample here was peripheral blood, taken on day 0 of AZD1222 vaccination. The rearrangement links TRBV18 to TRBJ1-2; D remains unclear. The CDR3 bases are TGTGCCAGCTCACCATCTCACATAGATGGCTACACCTTC. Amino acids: CASSPSHIDGYTF.